The TCR beta chain described here comes from a study of neurological immune-mediated disorders. Study-wide results and limits: Levels of TCR clonal expansion peaked in HTLV-1-associated myelopathy and reached their lowest in multiple sclerosis, under those of healthy controls. Grouping of repertoires by phylogeny put those of 18 of 34 multiple sclerosis patients into a single related-CDR3 cluster, a possible signature.

TCRdb re-derived calls from the 5' RACE reads in MiXCR, one entry per CDR3 protein. The sample has under 75,000 distinct CDR3 sequences, under 3.5% seen once. This clonotype appeared many times. Its specificity is unknown. This CDR3 has 14 residues. V lost 5 bases and J lost 6; bases outside the gene matches: 5. The TCR was taken from a woman in her sixties or seventies with multiple sclerosis. The chain combines TRBV12-3 or TRBV12-4 with TRBJ1-5; 9 nucleotides align to TRBD1. What was sequenced was PBMCs. In DNA, the CDR3 is TGTGCCAGCAGTAATACAGGGGGCAGTCAGCCCCAGCATTTT. Translated, it gives CASSNTGGSQPQHF.